Listed here are 12 T cell receptor beta chains from one sample, sequenced in a study of OX40 agonist ivuxolimab in advanced cancers. Sequencing was performed with immunoSEQ multiplex PCR; in TCRdb, only in-frame clones are kept and a portion is missing. In the table there are approximately 90,000 clones, around nine tenths of which are singletons. The sequences come from CD4+ or CD8+ T cells sorted from blood, collected in a trial of the OX40 agonist ivuxolimab. The receptors shown here come from an adult with an advanced solid tumor such as melanoma, head and neck, liver or kidney cancer.

This clone was detected once. The chain recombines TRBV2 with TRBJ2-1; D might be TRBD1 or TRBD2, each matching 5 bases. Trimming cost V 6 bases and J 0 bases, with 24 bases left between them. CDR1 and CDR2 (germline): SNHLY, FYNNEI. The CDR3 runs to 19 residues. This chain's CDR3 is CASRHGPGTGQSSYNEQFF. CDR3 nucleotide sequence: TGTGCCAGCAGACATGGCCCGGGGACCGGACAAAGCTCCTACAATGAGCAGTTCTTC. Supplemented by reference TRBV2 and TRBJ2-1, the full variable domain reads EPEVTQTPSHQVTQMGQEVILRCVPISNHLYFYWYRQILGQKVEFLVSFYNNEISEKSEIFDDQFSVERPDGSNFTLKIRSTKLEDSAMYFCASRHGPGTGQSSYNEQFFGPGTRLTVL.

The chain employs TRBV4-1 and TRBJ1-3; D may be TRBD1 (5 bases). Per germline, CDR1 MGHRA and CDR2 YSYEKL. This CDR3 region has 16 residues. V shed 6 bases and J shed 0 bases, with 15 bases lying between them. CDR3 nucleotides: TGCGCCAGCAGGAAGCTCCCGACAGACTCTGGAAACACCATATATTTT. This gives the protein CASRKLPTDSGNTIYF.

J is TRBJ2-5 and V is TRBV5-4, with TRBD1 matching over 12 bases. This CDR3 is built from 14 residues. Trimming removed 7 bases from V and 5 bases from J; junction bases left unmatched: 6. Germline-derived CDR1 and CDR2 are SGHNT and YYREEE (reference sequence). CDR3: CASGGQGASETQYF. The CDR3 DNA sequence: TGTGCCAGCGGGGGACAGGGGGCGAGTGAGACCCAGTACTTC.

This chain uses TRBV11-2 with TRBJ2-2; a possible D gene is TRBD2 (5 bases). Per the germline V gene, CDR1 is SGHAT and CDR2 is FQNNGV. CDR3 size: 15 residues. The V end was cut by 3 bases, the J end by 4 bases, with 12 bases between. In DNA form, the CDR3 reads TGTGCCAGCAGCTTGGGTCAACGGGGCACCGGGGAGCTGTTTTTT. It codes for CASSLGQRGTGELFF.

The chain uses TRBV5-4 and TRBJ1-1; D unclear. Germline loops: CDR1 SGHNT, CDR2 YYREEE (reference sequence). The V gene lost 2 bases and the J gene lost 5 bases, with 10 bases spanning the gap. The CDR3 contains 13 residues. The DNA for the CDR3 is TGTGCCAGCAGCTTAATTCGGGGTACTGAAGCTTTCTTT. It translates to CASSLIRGTEAFF.

This clone was seen only a few times. The chain combines TRBV13 with TRBJ2-3, with a possible D match to TRBD2 (5 bases). Trimming stripped 5 bases from V and 3 bases from J, with 9 bases between. The CDR3 length is 13 residues. The germline CDR1 and CDR2 sequences are PRHDT and FYEKMQ (reference sequence). CDR3 sequence: CASSPRGTDTQYF. The CDR3 coding sequence is TGTGCCAGCAGCCCCCGCGGGACAGATACGCAGTATTTT.

The V and J genes are TRBV19 and TRBJ2-3; 10 nucleotides align to TRBD2. This CDR3 spans 13 amino acids. The V segment lost 10 bases and the J segment 4 bases; nucleotides outside the gene matches: 5. Germline loops: CDR1 LNHDA, CDR2 SQIVND (reference sequence). The CDR3 here is CATASGGADTQYF. The CDR3 DNA reads TGTGCCACCGCCAGCGGGGGGGCAGATACGCAGTATTTT. The entire variable domain, with the rest obtained from reference TRBV19 and TRBJ2-3, is as follows: DGGITQSPKYLFRKEGQNVTLSCEQNLNHDAMYWYRQDPGQGLRLIYYSQIVNDFQKGDIAEGYSVSREKKESFPLTVTSAQKNPTAFYLCATASGGADTQYFGPGTRLTVL.

The genes are TRBV7-3 and TRBJ2-5, with 8 bases lining up with TRBD2. J was trimmed by 4 bases and V by 1 base; bases with no gene match: 8. Germline V gives CDR1 SGHTA, CDR2 FQGTGA. There are 16 residues in the CDR3. In nucleotides, the CDR3 is TGTGCCAGCAGCTTAATGGCGGCGGGAGGCCGAGAGACCCAGTACTTC. This encodes CASSLMAAGGRETQYF. Complete variable domain (other parts from reference TRBV7-3 and TRBJ2-5): GAGVSQTPSNKVTEKGKYVELRCDPISGHTALYWYRQSLGQGPEFLIYFQGTGAADDSGLPNDRFFAVRPEGSVSTLKIQRTERGDSAVYLCASSLMAAGGRETQYFGPGTRLLVL.

The chain couples TRBV30 to TRBJ2-1, with 7 nucleotides matching TRBD2. CDR3 length: 13 residues. The germline gives CDR1 GTSNPN, CDR2 SVGIG (reference sequence). V lost 8 bases and J lost 5; bases outside the gene matches: 9. The CDR3 is CATSGGGHNEQFF. Here the CDR3 DNA reads TGTGCCACGTCTGGCGGGGGTCACAATGAGCAGTTCTTC.

V usage is TRBV2 and J usage is TRBJ2-1; 8 nucleotides align to TRBD1. Germline CDR1 and CDR2: SNHLY and FYNNEI. The CDR3 loop spans 13 amino acids. Trimming took 6 bases from V and 9 from J; bases not matched to a gene: 7. CDR3 coding DNA: TGTGCCAGCAGCACCGACAGGGGTGGTGAGCAGTTCTTC. Translation gives CASSTDRGGEQFF.

The chain is built from TRBV7-3 and TRBJ1-1; D is unclear. The germline V gene has CDR1 SGHTA and CDR2 FQGTGA. CDR3 length equals 14 residues. The ends were cut back, 4 bases at V and 0 bases at J, with 9 bases in the middle. The CDR3 protein is CASSSGRMNTEAFF. CDR3 sequence (DNA): TGTGCCAGCAGCTCGGGCAGGATGAACACTGAAGCTTTCTTT.

The CDR3 nucleotides read TGTGCCAGCAGCTTAGTTGCAGGGAAATCCTACGAGCAGTACTTC. The encoded protein is CASSLVAGKSYEQYF. The chain carries TRBV7-2 and TRBJ2-7; a weak D match, TRBD1 (5 bases). V lost 1 base and J 1 base, leaving 11 bases between the germline ends. The CDR3 extends over 15 amino acids. The germline V gene has CDR1 SGHTA and CDR2 FQGNSA.